These 27 T cell receptor beta chains were all obtained from the same sample, sequenced in a study of cytomegalovirus exposure and HLA in healthy donors. PCR was performed using 60 Vbeta and 13 Jbeta primers. Data came from immunoSEQ multiplex PCR; TCRdb stores just in-frame clones and leaves some out. Of under 90,000 clones listed, roughly 73% are singletons. The sample comprised PBMCs. The receptors derive from a man aged 40-49 years in good health and CMV-seronegative.

The chain recombines TRBV5-1 with TRBJ1-1; the match to TRBD1 covers 7 bases. V was pared by 3 bases and J by 1 base, with 6 bases of the junction left unmatched. CDR3 size: 15 residues. CDR1 and CDR2 from the germline V gene are SGHRS and YFSETQ. In DNA form, the CDR3 reads TGCGCCAGCAGCTCCCGACAGGGAGCGAACACTGAAGCTTTCTTT. Translating gives CASSSRQGANTEAFF.

This clone was detected only once. The chain joins TRBV5-4 to TRBJ1-1; 8 bases are shared with TRBD1. The CDR3 runs 16 residues. Germline CDR1 is SGHNT and CDR2 is YYREEE (reference sequence). The junction had 5 bases not matched to a gene; V was cut back by 0 bases and J by 1 base. CDR3 coding DNA: TGTGCCAGCAGCTTGGGGGGGACAGGATCGAACACTGAAGCTTTCTTT. This codes for CASSLGGTGSNTEAFF.

The sample holds a few counts of this clone. The V gene is TRBV6-5, the J gene TRBJ1-1; tentatively, D is TRBD1 (6 bases). The ends were cut back, 5 bases at V and 0 bases at J, with 10 bases in the middle. The CDR3 is 14 residues long. Germline values: CDR1 MNHEY, CDR2 SVGAGI. CDR3 sequence reads: CASSHRDMNTEAFF. In DNA, the CDR3 is TGTGCCAGCAGTCACCGGGACATGAACACTGAAGCTTTCTTT.

The chain joins TRBV18 to TRBJ2-5; D not certain. This CDR3 region has 13 residues. Per the germline V gene, CDR1 is KGHSH and CDR2 is LQKENI. Trimming took 6 bases from V and 5 from J, leaving 13 bases between them. CDR3 protein: CASSPSVRETQYF. CDR3 bases: TGTGCCAGCTCCCCGTCCGTGCGGGAGACCCAGTACTTC.

The CDR3 coding sequence is TGTGCCAGCAGCGGCCAGGGAAGTAGTCAGCCCCAGCATTTT. Translated: CASSGQGSSQPQHF. The chain uses TRBV9 and TRBJ1-5; D is perhaps TRBD1 (5 bases). The CDR3 has 14 residues. Germline V gives CDR1 SGDLS, CDR2 YYNGEE. V was pared by 3 bases and J by 6 bases, with 13 bases between.

The chain links TRBV5-1 to TRBJ2-1; 7 bases fit TRBD2. Trimming at V came to 2 bases and at J to 7 bases, leaving 6 bases not matched to a gene. Germline CDR1 reads SGHRS; CDR2 reads YFSETQ. There are 14 residues in the CDR3. The CDR3 bases are TGCGCCAGCAGCTTAGCGGGATCTACAAATGAGCAGTTCTTC. It encodes CASSLAGSTNEQFF. The complete variable domain, with remaining parts taken from reference TRBV5-1 and TRBJ2-1, reads KAGVTQTPRYLIKTRGQQVTLSCSPISGHRSVSWYQQTPGQGLQFLFEYFSETQRNKGNFPGRFSGRQFSNSRSEMNVSTLELGDSALYLCASSLAGSTNEQFFGPGTRLTVL.

The CDR3 sequence: CASSPGQGVAYEQYF. Written as DNA, the CDR3 is TGTGCCAGCAGCCCCGGACAGGGGGTGGCATACGAGCAGTACTTC. The V and J genes are TRBV11-3 and TRBJ2-7, with TRBD1 matching 10 bases. The CDR3 extends over 15 amino acids. The germline gives CDR1 SGHNT, CDR2 YENEEA. J was trimmed by 4 bases and V by 5 bases; bases with no gene match: 8. The full variable domain, in which reference TRBV11-3 and TRBJ2-7 provide the parts outside the CDR3, is EAGVVQSPRYKIIEKKQPVAFWCNPISGHNTLYWYLQNLGQGPELLIRYENEEAVDDSQLPKDRFSAERLKGVDSTLKIQPAELGDSAVYLCASSPGQGVAYEQYFGPGTRLTVT.

J is TRBJ2-7 and V is TRBV28; possible D gene TRBD2, 6 bases. V lost 8 bases to trimming and J lost 0 bases, with 11 bases between them. This CDR3 is 13 amino acids long. Germline assignment: CDR1 MDHEN and CDR2 SYDVKM. The CDR3 bases are TGTGCCAGCCGGGACTCCAGCTCCTACGAGCAGTACTTC. Translation gives CASRDSSSYEQYF.

This chain connects TRBV4-2 to TRBJ2-7; TRBD2 might be the D (7 bases). CDR3 length: 16 amino acids. Germline V gene data show CDR1 as LGHNA and CDR2 as YNFKEQ. V lost 4 bases and J lost 5, with 21 bases in between. Here the CDR3 reads CASSPLAWGGRDEQYF. The CDR3 bases are TGTGCCAGCAGCCCTCTCGCCTGGGGGGGGCGCGACGAGCAGTACTTC.

V and J are TRBV19 and TRBJ1-5; D perhaps matches TRBD1 (5 bases). Trimming cost V 6 bases and J 6 bases, with 12 bases left between them. Germline values: CDR1 LNHDA, CDR2 SQIVND (reference sequence). The CDR3 runs 13 residues. CDR3 loop: CASRQQGAQPQHF. CDR3 nucleotide sequence: TGTGCCAGTAGACAACAAGGGGCTCAGCCCCAGCATTTT.

This sequence joins TRBV29-1 and TRBJ1-2, with D uncertain. This CDR3 comprises 11 residues. The germline V gene has CDR1 SQVTM and CDR2 ANQGSEA. The ends were cut back, 3 bases at V and 3 bases at J, with 5 bases in the middle. The CDR3 nucleotides read TGCAGCGTTGAGATAGACTATGGCTACACCTTC. This translates into CSVEIDYGYTF.

The chain recombines TRBV7-9 with TRBJ2-5; D possibly corresponds to TRBD2 (6 bases). V was pared by 4 bases and J by 1 base, with 10 bases between. Germline loops: CDR1 SEHNR, CDR2 FQNEAQ (reference sequence). CDR3 length equals 14 residues. This CDR3 reads CASSSGDFQETQYF. The CDR3, as DNA: TGTGCCAGCAGCTCGGGGGACTTCCAAGAGACCCAGTACTTC. The variable domain in full, completed from reference TRBV7-9 and TRBJ2-5, reads DTGVSQNPRHKITKRGQNVTFRCDPISEHNRLYWYRQTLGQGPEFLTYFQNEAQLEKSRLLSDRFSAERPKGSFSTLEIQRTEQGDSAMYLCASSSGDFQETQYFGPGTRLLVL.

The genes are TRBV5-6 and TRBJ2-3; 8 nucleotides agree with TRBD1. CDR3 length equals 15 residues. Unmatched junction bases numbered 4, after V lost 4 bases and J lost 0 bases. Germline-derived CDR1 and CDR2 are SGHDT and YYEEEE. The CDR3 spells CASSPTGASTDTQYF. CDR3 nucleotide sequence: TGTGCCAGCAGCCCGACAGGGGCTAGCACAGATACGCAGTATTTT.

The chain joins TRBV30 to TRBJ2-1; 9 bases are a match to TRBD2. The CDR3 is 14 residues long. V shed 7 bases and J 6 bases; nucleotides not matched to a gene: 10. Germline CDR1 and CDR2: GTSNPN and SVGIG (reference sequence). The CDR3 loop reads CASSRGRAFNEQFF. The CDR3 nucleotides are TGTGCCTCGTCTCGCGGGAGGGCCTTCAATGAGCAGTTCTTC.

This clone was detected only a few times. V is TRBV5-6 and J is TRBJ1-5; D not resolved. V lost 3 bases and J 4 bases, leaving 5 bases between the germline ends. The CDR3 contains 12 residues. CDR1 is SGHDT, CDR2 YYEEEE, per germline. CDR3 sequence (DNA): TGTGCCAGCAGCTATAGTAATCAGCCCCAGCATTTT. This translates into CASSYSNQPQHF.

V and J are TRBV15 and TRBJ1-5; the match to TRBD1 covers 7 bases. Losses at the gene ends were 8 bases for V and 3 bases for J; bases not matched to a gene: 13. From germline, CDR1 is LNHNV and CDR2 YYDKDF (reference sequence). The CDR3 length is 16 residues. The CDR3 bases are TGTGCCACCGCCATTCCGACAGGGCTCGCCAATCAGCCCCAGCATTTT. The encoded protein is CATAIPTGLANQPQHF.

The V and J genes are TRBV5-6 and TRBJ2-7, with D uncertain. The CDR3 covers 14 residues. Germline V gene data show CDR1 as SGHDT and CDR2 as YYEEEE. V was clipped by 0 bases and J by 0 bases, with 7 bases between them. Here the CDR3 reads CASSLGRSSYEQYF. CDR3 bases: TGTGCCAGCAGCTTGGGCCGCAGCTCCTACGAGCAGTACTTC.

The chain has TRBV29-1 and TRBJ2-1; 10 bases are a match to TRBD2. V was pared by 5 bases and J by 8 bases, with 3 bases of the junction left unmatched. The CDR3 loop spans 12 amino acids. CDR1 SQVTM and CDR2 ANQGSEA come from the germline V gene. The CDR3 DNA reads TGCAGCGTTAGCGGGGGGGCCGATGAGCAGTTCTTC. Its translation is CSVSGGADEQFF.

The V call is TRBV5-1, the J call TRBJ2-7; 7 bases line up with TRBD1. The germline V gene encodes CDR1 SGHRS and CDR2 YFSETQ. V was clipped by 0 bases and J by 1 base; unmatched bases: 7. There are 16 residues in the CDR3. The CDR3 loop is CASSLGTGTVSYEQYF. The CDR3 DNA sequence: TGCGCCAGCAGCTTGGGAACCGGGACAGTTTCCTACGAGCAGTACTTC. Drawing the rest from reference TRBV5-1 and TRBJ2-7, the complete variable domain is KAGVTQTPRYLIKTRGQQVTLSCSPISGHRSVSWYQQTPGQGLQFLFEYFSETQRNKGNFPGRFSGRQFSNSRSEMNVSTLELGDSALYLCASSLGTGTVSYEQYFGPGTRLTVT.

The chain couples TRBV6-5 to TRBJ2-2; D gene unclear. The length of the CDR3 is 13 residues. Germline CDR1 reads MNHEY; CDR2 reads SVGAGI. The germline V and J ends were trimmed by 5 bases and 3 bases, with 7 bases remaining between them. CDR3 residues: CASSGQYTGELFF. The CDR3 nucleotides read TGTGCCAGCAGTGGCCAGTACACCGGGGAGCTGTTTTTT.

J is TRBJ2-3 and V is TRBV19; possible D gene TRBD2, 6 bases. Germline V gene data show CDR1 as LNHDA and CDR2 as SQIVND (reference sequence). The germline V and J ends were trimmed by 4 bases and 2 bases, with 10 bases remaining between them. This CDR3 spans 14 amino acids. The CDR3 nucleotides read TGTGCCAGTAGTAGCGGGGAGGACACAGATACGCAGTATTTT. It yields the protein CASSSGEDTDTQYF.

The chain couples TRBV5-6 to TRBJ1-2; possibly TRBD1 for D (6 bases). Trimming took off 2 bases at V and 0 bases at J, with 17 bases between the two ends. Germline V gene sequence: CDR1 SGHDT, CDR2 YYEEEE. The CDR3 extends over 17 amino acids. CDR3 residues: CASSFGQRILANYGYTF. Here the CDR3 DNA reads TGTGCCAGCAGCTTTGGACAGCGGATACTCGCTAACTATGGCTACACCTTC.

This chain joins TRBV5-5 and TRBJ1-5; D might be TRBD1 (5 bases). Germline values: CDR1 SGHKS, CDR2 YYEKEE (reference sequence). This CDR3 contains 16 residues. With 0 bases removed from V and 0 bases from J, the gap between germline ends came to 10 bases. CDR3 residues: CASSLVGGDSNQPQHF. In DNA, the CDR3 is TGTGCCAGCAGCTTGGTTGGAGGGGATAGCAATCAGCCCCAGCATTTT.

The V gene is TRBV15, the J gene TRBJ1-2; no clear D. Germline CDR1 reads LNHNV; CDR2 reads YYDKDF (reference sequence). Trimming cost V 0 bases and J 7 bases, with 9 bases left between them. The CDR3 sequence is 13 residues long. The CDR3 reads CATSRDREFGYTF. The CDR3 coding sequence is TGTGCCACCAGCAGAGATCGAGAGTTTGGCTACACCTTC.

This clone was recorded a few times. The chain joins TRBV9 to TRBJ1-4; D gene uncertain. Trimming cost V 0 bases and J 8 bases, with 14 bases left between them. This CDR3 spans 15 amino acids. Germline CDR1 and CDR2: SGDLS and YYNGEE. In nucleotides, the CDR3 is TGTGCCAGCAGCGTAGGAGCGGGGATGGGCGAAAAACTGTTTTTT. Amino acids: CASSVGAGMGEKLFF.

The chain carries TRBV11-2 and TRBJ1-2, with TRBD1 matching over 10 bases. The CDR3 totals 16 residues. Looked up from germline, CDR1 is SGHAT and CDR2 is FQNNGV. The J segment lost 4 bases and the V segment lost 5 bases, leaving 10 bases of the junction unmatched. CDR3 protein: CASSPIGTGDFYGYTF. The CDR3 DNA is TGTGCCAGCAGCCCCATCGGGACAGGGGATTTCTATGGCTACACCTTC.

The chain joins TRBV30 to TRBJ2-7; D perhaps matches TRBD1 (5 bases). Looked up from germline, CDR1 is GTSNPN and CDR2 is SVGIG (reference sequence). The V and J ends lost 5 bases and 6 bases respectively, with 17 bases between them. This CDR3 comprises 13 residues. CDR3 bases: TGTGCCTGGCAGGGTCCAGGTCCCGCCGAGCAGTACTTC. Amino acids: CAWQGPGPAEQYF. The whole variable domain, filled in from reference TRBV30 and TRBJ2-7, reads SQTIHQWPATLVQPVGSPLSLECTVEGTSNPNLYWYRQAAGRGLQLLFYSVGIGQISSEVPQNLSASRPQDRQFILSSKKLLLSDSGFYLCAWQGPGPAEQYFGPGTRLTVT.